This entry describes one T cell receptor beta chain. Its specificity is unknown. It was with unique molecular identifiers that the TCRbeta library was prepared. Each CDR3 protein gets one entry after TCRdb re-called the PCR reads with MiXCR. The sample has over 200,000 distinct CDR3 sequences, roughly 18% seen once. This sample stems from a study of T-cell reconstitution after alpha-beta-depleted transplantation in children. General observations from the study: Several hundred rapidly expanded clones from non-depleted graft cells reportedly supplied alpha-beta T cells about two months post-transplant. Newly made T cells mostly supplied T-cell counts and diversity one year after transplant.

Per the germline V gene, CDR1 is SGDLS and CDR2 is YYNGEE. V gave up 3 bases and J gave up 11 bases, with 11 bases separating them. The length of the CDR3 is 11 residues. The sample here was PBMCs, mostly from graft donor cells, taken 360 days after TCRalphabeta/CD19-depleted stem cell transplant. The chain joins TRBV9 to TRBJ1-1, with unresolved D. This TCR came from a male patient between 2 and 10 years old who had a stem cell transplant for acute lymphoblastic leukemia, so the T cells may come from the graft donor. CDR3 in DNA: TGTGCCAGCAGCGCGGCATCGAAGGCTTTCTTT. Protein sequence: CASSAASKAFF.